One and the same sample provided the 20 T cell receptor beta chains below, sequenced in a study of control samples from healthy donors and cancer patients. Produced via immunoSEQ multiplex PCR; TCRdb's table is partial and in-frame only. Altogether about 150,000 clones are present, roughly 90% being singletons, with the ten largest covering 4.9%. The sample was blood. These receptor sequences come from a man aged 30 to 39 in good health.

The chain uses TRBV18 and TRBJ2-3; possibly TRBD1 or TRBD2 for D (5 bases each). The CDR3 has 14 residues. V dropped 3 bases and J dropped 5 bases, with 12 bases sitting between them. The V gene's germline CDR1 is KGHSH and CDR2 LQKENI. CDR3 region: CASSPSDSLDTQYF. CDR3 bases: TGTGCCAGCTCACCTAGCGACAGCCTAGATACGCAGTATTTT.

The chain joins TRBV9 to TRBJ2-3; D is possibly TRBD2 (6 bases). Germline V lookup: CDR1 SGDLS, CDR2 YYNGEE. This CDR3 has 17 residues. V shed 4 bases and J shed 0 bases, with 18 bases lying between them. As DNA, the CDR3 is TGTGCCAGCAGCTGGTTGGACGGCGGGACGAGCACAGATACGCAGTATTTT. Translation: CASSWLDGGTSTDTQYF.

V gene TRBV5-6 combines with J gene TRBJ2-2; 9 nucleotides agree with TRBD1. The CDR3 has 15 residues. J gave up 7 bases and V 3 bases, and 7 bases lay outside the gene matches. The germline CDR1 and CDR2 sequences are SGHDT and YYEEEE. Here the CDR3 reads CASSYGTGSGGELFF. The CDR3 coding sequence is TGTGCCAGCAGCTACGGGACAGGGTCCGGCGGGGAGCTGTTTTTT.

This clone was recorded only once. The rearrangement uses TRBV6-4 and TRBJ2-3; D gene uncertain. The germline CDR1 and CDR2 sequences are MRHNA and SNTAGT. V was cut by 0 bases and J by 2 bases, with 6 bases left in between. The CDR3 is 14 amino acids. Written as DNA, the CDR3 is TGTGCCAGCAGTGACTCCGGCCACACAGATACGCAGTATTTT. Amino acid sequence: CASSDSGHTDTQYF.

This sequence joins TRBV3-1 (or the pseudogene TRBV3-2) and TRBJ2-3; D not certain. The CDR3 is made up of 14 amino acids. Trimming pared 0 bases from V and 4 bases from J, leaving 8 bases between. Germline V gene sequence: CDR1 LGHDT, CDR2 YNNKEL (reference sequence). CDR3 sequence: CASSQESPADTQYF. The CDR3 DNA sequence: TGTGCCAGCAGCCAAGAAAGTCCAGCAGATACGCAGTATTTT.

CDR3 in amino acids: CASSIGQANTGELFF. DNA for the CDR3: TGTGCCAGTAGTATCGGACAGGCGAACACCGGGGAGCTGTTTTTT. The chain uses TRBV19 and TRBJ2-2; 7 bases fit TRBD1. CDR1 LNHDA and CDR2 SQIVND come from the germline V gene (reference sequence). With V trimmed by 3 bases and J by 0 bases, 1 base remained unmatched. The CDR3 is made up of 15 amino acids.

The chain employs TRBV11-3 and TRBJ2-1, with 13 positions matching TRBD2. CDR1 SGHNT and CDR2 YENEEA come from the germline V gene. After removal of 6 bases from V and 7 bases from J, the junction contained 18 bases not matched to a gene. The CDR3 has 19 residues. The CDR3 region has the DNA TGTGCCAGCAGGAATTGGGCAGGGGGGACTAGCGGGACTTTAAATGAGCAGTTCTTC. Translating it yields CASRNWAGGTSGTLNEQFF.

The J gene is TRBJ1-5, the V gene TRBV4-1; TRBD1 aligns across 7 bases. This CDR3 has 16 residues. With V trimmed by 0 bases and J by 4 bases, 6 bases remained unmatched. Germline V gene sequence: CDR1 MGHRA, CDR2 YSYEKL. DNA of the CDR3: TGCGCCAGCAGCCAAGATGCGGGACAGAGAAATCAGCCCCAGCATTTT. Its protein is CASSQDAGQRNQPQHF.

The CDR3 protein is CASSLETTGEGHNEQFF. DNA for the CDR3: TGTGCCAGCAGCTTAGAAACTACAGGGGAAGGCCACAATGAGCAGTTCTTC. The J gene is TRBJ2-1, the V gene TRBV13, with TRBD1 matching over 7 bases. This CDR3 spans 17 amino acids. Germline V gives CDR1 PRHDT, CDR2 FYEKMQ (reference sequence). Trimming cost V 1 base and J 5 bases; bases outside gene matches: 11.

The J gene is TRBJ2-5, the V gene TRBV24-1; 8 bases map to TRBD1. CDR3 length: 16 residues. V lost 3 bases and J lost 3; bases outside the gene matches: 8. Germline lookup yields CDR1 KGHDR and CDR2 SFDVKD. The CDR3 reads CATSDPDRGFKETQYF. CDR3 coding DNA: TGTGCCACCAGTGATCCAGACAGGGGCTTCAAAGAGACCCAGTACTTC.

This chain connects TRBV11-1 to TRBJ2-7; D perhaps matches TRBD1 (5 bases). Deletions cut 6 bases from V and 2 bases from J, with 14 bases between. This CDR3 region has 14 residues. The germline gives CDR1 SGHAT, CDR2 FQDESV (reference sequence). This CDR3 reads CASSGEHRPYEQYF. The CDR3 DNA reads TGTGCCAGCAGTGGGGAACACAGGCCCTACGAGCAGTACTTC.

On this clone: Other nucleotide sequences from this sample produce the same CDR3. CDR3 sequence: CASSLGLAGAYEQYF. In DNA form, the CDR3 reads TGTGCCAGCAGCTTAGGTCTAGCGGGAGCCTACGAGCAGTACTTC. V gene TRBV11-3 combines with J gene TRBJ2-7; 10 bases map to TRBD2. Germline lookup yields CDR1 SGHNT and CDR2 YENEEA. CDR3 length: 15 residues. V trimming: 1 base; J trimming: 2 bases; junction bases outside the gene matches: 2.

DNA for the CDR3: TGTGCCAGCTCAAGGACAGCATACGAGCAGTACTTC. It translates to CASSRTAYEQYF. The genes are TRBV18 and TRBJ2-7; D might be TRBD1 (6 bases). Germline CDR1 is KGHSH and CDR2 is LQKENI. The length of the CDR3 is 12 residues. V lost 5 bases and J 4 bases, leaving 9 bases between the germline ends.

This chain joins TRBV19 and TRBJ1-5; TRBD1 aligns across 7 bases. This CDR3 has 12 residues. V gave up 9 bases and J gave up 2 bases; unmatched junction bases: 1. Germline-derived CDR1 and CDR2 are LNHDA and SQIVND (reference sequence). The CDR3 reads CASRGGNQPQHF. CDR3 sequence (DNA): TGTGCCAGCAGGGGGGGCAATCAGCCCCAGCATTTT.

This clone has only one observation. V usage is TRBV9 and J usage is TRBJ1-1; D remains unclear. There are 17 residues in the CDR3. The germline V and J ends were trimmed by 0 bases and 1 base, with 16 bases remaining between them. CDR1 is SGDLS, CDR2 YYNGEE, per germline. Written as DNA, the CDR3 is TGTGCCAGCAGCGTAGAACGTACGGTGGGCCCGAACACTGAAGCTTTCTTT. Its protein is CASSVERTVGPNTEAFF.

The sample holds one count of this clone. V is TRBV9 and J is TRBJ2-7; 9 bases align to TRBD2. V lost 1 base, J lost 5 bases, and 13 bases stayed unmatched. Germline V gene data show CDR1 as SGDLS and CDR2 as YYNGEE. The CDR3 runs to 17 residues. This CDR3 reads CASSVSGGGASFHEQYF. DNA of the CDR3: TGTGCCAGCAGCGTAAGCGGCGGGGGGGCATCTTTCCACGAGCAGTACTTC.

The chain employs TRBV4-3 and TRBJ2-7; TRBD2 is a possible D gene (5 bases). The CDR3 extends over 13 amino acids. Germline V gives CDR1 LGHNA, CDR2 YSLEER. V was pared by 4 bases and J by 7 bases, with 14 bases between. In nucleotides, the CDR3 is TGCGCCAGCAGCCCCGGGATAACCAGGGAGCAGTACTTC. Its protein is CASSPGITREQYF.

This chain connects TRBV5-5 to TRBJ2-3; 9 bases are shared with TRBD1. In germline, CDR1 is SGHKS, CDR2 YYEKEE (reference sequence). CDR3 length equals 15 residues. Trimming cost V 0 bases and J 4 bases; bases outside gene matches: 3. The CDR3, as DNA: TGTGCCAGCAGCTTGGTAGGGGACAGGGCAGATACGCAGTATTTT. Protein: CASSLVGDRADTQYF. Complete variable domain (other parts from reference TRBV5-5 and TRBJ2-3): DAGVTQSPTHLIKTRGQQVTLRCSPISGHKSVSWYQQVLGQGPQFIFQYYEKEERGRGNFPDRFSARQFPNYSSELNVNALLLGDSALYLCASSLVGDRADTQYFGPGTRLTVL.

By share of the sample, this clone is medium-sized. This chain joins TRBV7-6 and TRBJ2-1; TRBD2 matches at 12 bases. The CDR3 is 17 amino acids. V gave up 0 bases and J gave up 7 bases; unmatched junction bases: 7. Germline V lookup: CDR1 SGHVS, CDR2 FNYEAQ. Written as DNA, the CDR3 is TGTGCCAGCAGCTTAGCGCTTGTGACTAGCGGGGGTAATGAGCAGTTCTTC. It encodes CASSLALVTSGGNEQFF.

The rearrangement joins TRBV19 to TRBJ1-1; D possibly corresponds to TRBD1 (6 bases). The germline V and J ends were trimmed by 4 bases and 5 bases, with 14 bases remaining between them. Germline CDR1 reads LNHDA; CDR2 reads SQIVND (reference sequence). CDR3 size: 14 residues. The CDR3 bases are TGTGCCAGTAGTAGAGGGGGGGCAGTAACTGAAGCTTTCTTT. Protein sequence: CASSRGGAVTEAFF.